This TCR beta chain was found in a study of Ad26.COV2.S vaccination and SARS-CoV-2 variants. About the study: Donor got 5x10^10 or 1x10^11 viral particles of Ad26.COV2.S. Study observations and caveats: Recipients of either vaccine or placebo displayed similar breadth of non-spike TCRs.

Clones were sequenced by immunoSEQ multiplex PCR, and TCRdb holds only the in-frame ones, with some missing. The table has around 300,000 clones, roughly 90% seen once; the top ten hold under 6%. The V end lost 4 bases, the J end lost 5 bases, and 15 bases lay between the germline ends. The germline CDR1 and CDR2 sequences are SGHAT and FQNNGV. The CDR3 consists of 14 residues. To note about this clone: Its target is not known.

The treatment denotes: about 20 received Ad26.COV2.S at low or high dose, single or two shots; 5 received placebo; per-sample allocation not given. Following the first vaccine or placebo injection, samples were taken on day 63. A Boston adult aged 18-55 years was the donor. The specimen comprised peripheral blood, sampled in a trial of Ad26.COV2.S vaccine versus placebo. This clonotype originated in a person between 18 and 65 years old who received the Ad26.COV2.S COVID-19 vaccine or a placebo. This chain connects TRBV11-2 to TRBJ2-7; D tentatively fits TRBD1 or TRBD2 (5 bases each). Here the CDR3 DNA reads TGTGCCAGCAGCTCTCGGGGCCACGACGACGAGCAGTACTTC. It specifies CASSSRGHDDEQYF.